This is a list of T cell receptor beta chains from one sample in a study of blood T cells in healthy people across ages. A single record per CDR3 protein comes from TCRdb applying MiXCR to the 5' RACE reads. The sample has about 640,000 distinct CDR3 sequences, roughly 58% seen once. Specimen: blood. The receptors shown here come from a man in his sixties in good health. CDR3s include the opening cysteine and the closing phenylalanine or tryptophan. A D gene is named only where the DNA matches it firmly. Rows may omit the clone size; those that give it use once, few, many or a size class.

J gene	D gene	V gene	clone size	CDR3 length	CDR3 protein	CDR3 DNA
TRBJ1-2	TRBD1	TRBV6-5	.	13	CASRKSGGRGYTF	TGTGCCAGCAGAAAGTCAGGGGGACGTGGCTACACCTTC
TRBJ2-5	TRBD2	TRBV7-8	.	16	CASRPGLATSGGTQYF	TGTGCCAGCAGACCCGGACTAGCCACGTCCGGTGGGACCCAGTACTTC
TRBJ1-1	TRBD1	TRBV24-1	.	16	CATSELPQGVGTEAFF	TGTGCCACCAGCGAGTTACCGCAGGGGGTGGGGACTGAAGCTTTCTTT
TRBJ2-1	.	TRBV5-1	few	13	CASRVGEYNEQFF	TGCGCCAGCAGAGTCGGGGAATACAATGAGCAGTTCTTC
TRBJ1-4	TRBD1	TRBV4-1	.	16	CASSPRPDRDNEKLFF	TGCGCCAGCAGCCCGCGCCCCGACAGGGATAATGAAAAACTGTTTTTT
TRBJ1-1	.	TRBV3-1	.	14	CASSPPFGAAEAFF	TGTGCCAGCAGCCCCCCCTTTGGAGCCGCTGAAGCTTTCTTT
TRBJ1-4	.	TRBV3-1	.	13	CASRSRDNEKLFF	TGTGCCAGCCGAAGCAGGGATAATGAAAAGCTGTTTTTT
TRBJ2-7	TRBD1	TRBV12-3/TRBV12-4	.	14	CASSPRTGLNEQYF	TGTGCCAGCAGTCCCCGGACAGGGCTGAACGAGCAGTACTTC
TRBJ2-5	.	TRBV2	.	14	CASSVQGAKETQYF	TGTGCCAGCAGTGTTCAAGGGGCGAAAGAGACCCAGTACTTC
TRBJ2-3	.	TRBV4-1	once	13	CASSQGEDDTQYF	TGCGCCAGCAGCCAAGGCGAGGATGATACGCAGTATTTT
TRBJ1-2	TRBD1	TRBV5-1	.	14	CASSFGDRAYGYTF	TGCGCCAGCAGCTTTGGGGACAGGGCCTATGGCTACACCTTC
TRBJ2-5	TRBD2	TRBV4-1	.	15	CASSPKGGYQETQYF	TGCGCCAGCAGCCCCAAGGGAGGGTACCAAGAGACCCAGTACTTC
TRBJ2-1	.	TRBV27	.	15	CASSLSAGLAPTRFF	TGTGCCAGCAGCTTATCGGCGGGTCTAGCACCGACTCGGTTCTTC
TRBJ2-3	TRBD2	TRBV29-1	.	14	CSGRTSGGTDTQYF	TGCAGCGGGCGGACTAGCGGGGGCACAGATACGCAGTATTTT
TRBJ2-2	.	TRBV19	few	13	CASSIGETGELFF	TGTGCCAGTAGTATAGGCGAAACCGGGGAGCTGTTTTTT
TRBJ2-3	.	TRBV3-1	.	15	CASSASARNADTQYF	TGTGCCAGCAGCGCTAGTGCGAGGAACGCAGATACGCAGTATTTT
TRBJ2-1	.	TRBV29-1	few	13	CSVEANRDHNRFF	TGCAGCGTTGAGGCAAACCGGGACCACAACCGGTTCTTC
TRBJ2-4	TRBD1	TRBV20-1	.	16	CSAFPGTVQLGDIQYF	TGCAGTGCCTTCCCCGGGACAGTCCAACTCGGGGACATTCAGTACTTC
TRBJ2-7	.	TRBV20-1	many	15	CSARDRRGGSYEQYF	TGCAGTGCTAGAGATAGGAGGGGCGGCTCCTACGAGCAGTACTTC
TRBJ2-5	TRBD2	TRBV20-1	.	15	CSARDPSGYQETQYF	TGCAGTGCTAGAGATCCTAGCGGGTACCAAGAGACCCAGTACTTC
TRBJ1-2	.	TRBV11-2	.	14	CASSLGTAGGGYTF	TGTGCCAGCAGCTTAGGGACGGCGGGGGGAGGCTACACCTTC
TRBJ1-3	.	TRBV7-9	once	16	CASSFGGRSSGNTIYF	TGTGCCAGCAGCTTTGGAGGCCGCAGCTCTGGAAACACCATATATTTT
TRBJ2-5	TRBD2	TRBV20-1	.	12	CSQRTSQETQYF	TGCAGTCAAAGGACTAGCCAAGAGACCCAGTACTTC
TRBJ2-1	TRBD2	TRBV27	few	20	CASSLRGTSGGHIKDNEQFF	TGTGCCAGCAGTCTTCGGGGGACTAGCGGGGGGCACATCAAGGACAATGAGCAGTTCTTC
TRBJ2-7	TRBD1	TRBV28	.	14	CASNRDRRFYEQYF	TGTGCCAGCAATCGGGACAGGCGATTCTACGAGCAGTACTTC
TRBJ2-1	TRBD2	TRBV10-3	.	13	CAISGPGGNEQFF	TGTGCCATCTCGGGGCCGGGGGGGAATGAGCAGTTCTTC
TRBJ2-7	.	TRBV6-1	.	12	CASMDLSDEQYF	TGTGCCAGCATGGACCTAAGCGACGAGCAGTACTTC
TRBJ2-1	.	TRBV18	.	16	CASSPLGKVLGMEQFF	TGTGCCAGCTCACCACTGGGTAAGGTGCTTGGAATGGAGCAGTTCTTC
TRBJ1-2	TRBD1	TRBV11-2	many	13	CASRGQGQDGYTF	TGTGCCAGCAGGGGACAGGGACAGGATGGCTACACCTTC
TRBJ2-5	.	TRBV6-5	.	13	CASSYLGLGTQYF	TGTGCCAGCAGTTATTTAGGGCTTGGAACCCAGTACTTC
TRBJ2-2	TRBD1	TRBV6-1	few	14	CASRTGGDTGELFF	TGTGCCAGCAGGACAGGGGGCGATACCGGGGAGCTGTTTTTT
TRBJ2-5	.	TRBV20-1	.	12	CSAHYRTETQYF	TGCAGTGCTCACTATCGGACAGAGACCCAGTACTTC
TRBJ2-7	.	TRBV6-5	.	14	CASSYAGLPYEQYF	TGTGCCAGCAGTTATGCAGGTCTACCCTACGAGCAGTACTTC
TRBJ2-7	TRBD2	TRBV7-2	.	15	CASSPSSGGYWEQYF	TGTGCCAGCAGCCCCTCTAGCGGGGGGTACTGGGAGCAGTACTTC
TRBJ2-1	.	TRBV7-3	many	15	CASSLKGSSYNEQFF	TGTGCCAGCAGCTTAAAGGGGAGCTCCTACAATGAGCAGTTCTTC
TRBJ2-5	.	TRBV10-3	.	15	CAISENPETSGTQYF	TGTGCCATCAGTGAGAACCCTGAGACCTCAGGGACCCAGTACTTC
TRBJ2-7	TRBD1	TRBV6-2/TRBV6-3	few	15	CASTIGDRKTYEQYF	TGTGCCAGCACCATTGGGGACAGGAAAACCTACGAGCAGTACTTC
TRBJ2-1	.	TRBV4-1	.	17	CASSQDKGGGSYNEQFF	TGCGCCAGCAGCCAAGATAAGGGAGGGGGCTCCTACAATGAGCAGTTCTTC
TRBJ2-7	TRBD1	TRBV27	few	13	CASGTGTFYEQYF	TGTGCCAGCGGGACAGGGACATTCTACGAGCAGTACTTC